The 8 T cell receptor beta chains listed next were all sequenced from one sample in a study of technical replicates of blood from several donors. TCRdb keeps only in-frame clones here, not all; method: immunoSEQ multiplex PCR. Among under 45,000 clones listed, about 96% were seen once. The sequencing sample was made of T cells isolated from PBMCs. These receptors were collected from a human donor in good health.

The rearrangement uses TRBV10-3 and TRBJ2-5; no clear D gene. Germline V gives CDR1 ENHRY, CDR2 SYGVKD. Trimming shortened V by 5 bases and J by 5 bases, and 12 bases separated the two germline ends. CDR3 length: 13 amino acids. The CDR3 DNA reads TGTGCCATCAGTAGTGGTGTCCAGGAGACCCAGTACTTC. It codes for CAISSGVQETQYF.

V usage is TRBV18 and J usage is TRBJ1-1; TRBD1 agrees at 7 bases. Germline V CDR1 and CDR2: KGHSH, LQKENI. CDR3 length: 14 residues. J gave up 3 bases and V 3 bases, and 4 bases lay outside the gene matches. DNA of the CDR3: TGTGCCAGCTCACCCCCAGGGGGGTACACTGAAGCTTTCTTT. Translation: CASSPPGGYTEAFF.

V is TRBV30 and J is TRBJ1-2, with 7 bases identical to TRBD1. This CDR3 has 11 amino acids. V shed 5 bases, J shed 4 bases, and the junction held 1 base outside the gene matches. Germline assignment: CDR1 GTSNPN and CDR2 SVGIG (reference sequence). Written as DNA, the CDR3 is TGTGCCTGGGGACAGGTCTATGGCTACACCTTC. This translates into CAWGQVYGYTF.

The V gene is TRBV23-1, the J gene TRBJ1-5, with D possibly being TRBD1 (5 bases). TRBV23-1 is assigned to the ORF class and has an uncertain function. The CDR3 spans 16 residues. Trimming removed 1 base at V and 4 bases at J, with 14 bases between. The CDR3 DNA reads TGCGCCAGCAGTCAATGGGGCAGGTTCGGGAATCAGCCCCAGCATTTT. The encoded protein is CASSQWGRFGNQPQHF.

This chain connects TRBV27 to TRBJ1-5; D may be TRBD1 (5 bases). The CDR3 covers 14 residues. Germline-derived CDR1 and CDR2 are MNHEY and SMNVEV (reference sequence). The V and J ends lost 0 bases and 9 bases respectively, with 12 bases between them. CDR3 loop: CASSLSQGDWPQHF. In DNA, the CDR3 is TGTGCCAGCAGTTTATCCCAGGGCGATTGGCCCCAGCATTTT.

The chain joins TRBV7-9 to TRBJ2-1; D is ambiguous. Germline values: CDR1 SEHNR, CDR2 FQNEAQ (reference sequence). The CDR3 totals 12 residues. The ends were cut back, 0 bases at V and 8 bases at J, with 5 bases in the middle. The CDR3 coding sequence is TGTGCCAGCAGCTTAGCGCCGGATGAGCAGTTCTTC. Its protein product is CASSLAPDEQFF.

The chain combines TRBV7-6 with TRBJ2-3, with TRBD2 matching over 7 bases. V lost 0 bases and J lost 2; bases outside the gene matches: 5. Per the germline V gene, CDR1 is SGHVS and CDR2 is FNYEAQ. This CDR3 comprises 16 residues. The CDR3 loop reads CASSLAGGEYTDTQYF. DNA for the CDR3: TGTGCCAGCAGCTTAGCGGGAGGGGAATACACAGATACGCAGTATTTT.

V and J are TRBV15 and TRBJ2-3; D may be TRBD1 (5 bases). CDR3 size: 12 residues. The germline CDR1 and CDR2 sequences are LNHNV and YYDKDF (reference sequence). Trimming took off 5 bases at V and 2 bases at J, with 5 bases between the two ends. This chain's CDR3 is CATSGHTDTQYF. The CDR3 DNA sequence: TGTGCCACCAGCGGACACACAGATACGCAGTATTTT.